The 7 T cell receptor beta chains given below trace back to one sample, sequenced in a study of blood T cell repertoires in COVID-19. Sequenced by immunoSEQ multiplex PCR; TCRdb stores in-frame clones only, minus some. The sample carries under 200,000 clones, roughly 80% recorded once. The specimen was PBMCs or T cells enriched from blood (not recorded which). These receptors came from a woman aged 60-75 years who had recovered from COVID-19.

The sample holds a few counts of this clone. CDR3 DNA: TGTGCCAGCAGTTACTCGACGGGGGGGCAAGCAGAGACCCAGTACTTC. Translation gives CASSYSTGGQAETQYF. The gene calls are TRBV6-2 or TRBV6-3 and TRBJ2-5; TRBD2 matches at 8 bases. V dropped 0 bases and J dropped 4; count of bases not matched to a gene: 7. Germline V gene data show CDR1 as MNHEY and CDR2 as SVGEGT. The CDR3 is made up of 16 amino acids.

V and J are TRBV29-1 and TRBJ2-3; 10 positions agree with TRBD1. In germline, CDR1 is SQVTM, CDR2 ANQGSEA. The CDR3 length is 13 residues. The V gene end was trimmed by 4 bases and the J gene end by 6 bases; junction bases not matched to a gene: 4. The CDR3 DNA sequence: TGCAGCGTTGGTAGGACAGGGGGGGATACGCAGTATTTT. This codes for CSVGRTGGDTQYF.

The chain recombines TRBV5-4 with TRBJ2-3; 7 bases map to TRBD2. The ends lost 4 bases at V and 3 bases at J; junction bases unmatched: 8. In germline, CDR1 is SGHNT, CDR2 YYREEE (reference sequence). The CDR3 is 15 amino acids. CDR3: CASSPVGEGTDTQYF. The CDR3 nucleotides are TGTGCCAGCAGCCCCGTTGGGGAGGGGACAGATACGCAGTATTTT.

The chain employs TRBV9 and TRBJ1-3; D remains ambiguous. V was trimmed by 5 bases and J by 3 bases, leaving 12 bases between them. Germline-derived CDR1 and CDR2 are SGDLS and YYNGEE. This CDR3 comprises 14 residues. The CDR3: CASSPTEIGNTIYF. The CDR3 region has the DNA TGTGCCAGCAGTCCTACCGAGATTGGAAACACCATATATTTT.

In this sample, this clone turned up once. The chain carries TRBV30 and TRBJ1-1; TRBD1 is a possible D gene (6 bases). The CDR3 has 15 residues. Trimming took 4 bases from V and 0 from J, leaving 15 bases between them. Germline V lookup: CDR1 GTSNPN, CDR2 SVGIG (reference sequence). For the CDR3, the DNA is TGTGCCTGGACTCTACCTGGGACACTGAACACTGAAGCTTTCTTT. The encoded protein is CAWTLPGTLNTEAFF.

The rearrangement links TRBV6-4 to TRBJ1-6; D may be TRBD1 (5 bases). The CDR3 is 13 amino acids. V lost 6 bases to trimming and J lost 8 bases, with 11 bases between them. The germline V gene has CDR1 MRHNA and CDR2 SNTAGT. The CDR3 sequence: CASSLRDDSPLHF. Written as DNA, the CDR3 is TGTGCCAGCAGCCTCAGGGATGATTCACCCCTCCACTTT.

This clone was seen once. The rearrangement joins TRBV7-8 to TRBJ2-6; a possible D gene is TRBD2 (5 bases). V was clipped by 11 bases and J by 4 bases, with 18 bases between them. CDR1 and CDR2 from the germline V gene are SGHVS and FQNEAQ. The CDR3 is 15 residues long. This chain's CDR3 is CACSAGVSGANVLTF. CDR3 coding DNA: TGTGCCTGCTCGGCCGGGGTTTCCGGGGCCAACGTCCTGACTTTC.